This passage covers 20 T cell receptor beta chains from one sample sequenced in a study of cytomegalovirus exposure and HLA in healthy donors. PCR was performed using 60 Vbeta and 13 Jbeta primers. The table came from immunoSEQ multiplex PCR; TCRdb's copy has only in-frame clones and leaves some out. The sample carries 150,000 to 200,000 clones, over 70% recorded once. The sample taken for sequencing was PBMCs. Every receptor here comes from a female donor in good health and CMV-seronegative.

This sequence joins TRBV5-6 and TRBJ2-7; tentative D call: TRBD1 (6 bases). Between the trimmed V and J ends, which lost 4 bases and 2 bases, there was a span of 13 bases. This CDR3 spans 14 amino acids. The germline CDR1 and CDR2 sequences are SGHDT and YYEEEE. CDR3 nucleotides: TGTGCCAGCAGCACCGAGGGGGTTCCCTACGAGCAGTACTTC. Translation gives CASSTEGVPYEQYF.

V is TRBV9 and J is TRBJ2-7; D possibly corresponds to TRBD1 (6 bases). Per the germline V gene, CDR1 is SGDLS and CDR2 is YYNGEE. This CDR3 contains 15 residues. V lost 0 bases and J 0 bases, leaving 10 bases between the germline ends. The CDR3 sequence is CASSVATGNSYEQYF. The CDR3 bases are TGTGCCAGCAGCGTAGCTACAGGGAACTCCTACGAGCAGTACTTC.

This clone was counted a single time. The chain employs TRBV28 and TRBJ1-5; tentatively, D is TRBD1 (6 bases). There are 14 residues in the CDR3. V lost 3 bases to trimming and J lost 7 bases, with 13 bases between them. The germline gives CDR1 MDHEN, CDR2 SYDVKM. CDR3 sequence (DNA): TGTGCCAGCAGTTTTGGACAGTATATCCAGCCCCAGCATTTT. It encodes CASSFGQYIQPQHF.

The chain joins TRBV5-1 to TRBJ1-6, with D unresolved. Deletions cut 0 bases from V and 2 bases from J, with 9 bases between. CDR1 SGHRS and CDR2 YFSETQ come from the germline V gene. This CDR3 is built from 16 residues. CDR3 region: CASSLDGETYNSPLHF. CDR3 nucleotides: TGCGCCAGCAGCTTGGATGGGGAGACCTATAATTCACCCCTCCACTTT. Using reference TRBV5-1 and TRBJ1-6 for the parts outside the CDR3, the full variable domain is KAGVTQTPRYLIKTRGQQVTLSCSPISGHRSVSWYQQTPGQGLQFLFEYFSETQRNKGNFPGRFSGRQFSNSRSEMNVSTLELGDSALYLCASSLDGETYNSPLHFGNGTRLTVT.

V and J are TRBV5-6 and TRBJ2-7; 8 bases map to TRBD2. The CDR3 runs 14 residues. The V gene end was trimmed by 0 bases and the J gene end by 2 bases; junction bases not matched to a gene: 1. Germline values: CDR1 SGHDT, CDR2 YYEEEE. DNA of the CDR3: TGTGCCAGCAGCTTGGTTAGCGGGACCTACGAGCAGTACTTC. Protein: CASSLVSGTYEQYF.

The rearrangement uses TRBV4-1 and TRBJ1-2; D uncertain. The CDR3 length is 16 residues. From germline, CDR1 is MGHRA and CDR2 YSYEKL. Between the trimmed V and J ends, which lost 4 bases and 1 base, there was a span of 16 bases. CDR3 sequence reads: CASSLEGYSGNYGYTF. The CDR3 region has the DNA TGCGCCAGCAGCCTCGAAGGGTACAGCGGTAACTATGGCTACACCTTC.

The CDR3 here is CASSLVGGEQFF. The CDR3 DNA follows: TGCGCCAGCAGCTTGGTGGGAGGAGAGCAGTTCTTC. The chain carries TRBV5-1 and TRBJ2-1, with D perhaps matching TRBD2 (6 bases). The germline V gene has CDR1 SGHRS and CDR2 YFSETQ. The CDR3 is made up of 12 amino acids. With 0 bases removed from V and 10 bases from J, the gap between germline ends came to 8 bases.

This clone appeared a few times. The genes are TRBV19 and TRBJ2-1; tentatively, D is TRBD1 (5 bases). V lost 1 base and J 8 bases, leaving 12 bases between the germline ends. The CDR3 runs to 14 residues. In germline, CDR1 is LNHDA, CDR2 SQIVND (reference sequence). CDR3 DNA sequence: TGTGCCAGTAGTATAGGGACACGGAAGGATGAGCAGTTCTTC. It yields the protein CASSIGTRKDEQFF.

This chain links TRBV7-2 with TRBJ2-1; D possibly corresponds to TRBD2 (5 bases). V lost 2 bases, J lost 10 bases, and 9 bases lay in between. The CDR3 covers 12 residues. Germline V gene data show CDR1 as SGHTA and CDR2 as FQGNSA. CDR3 sequence reads: CASSLLLVEQFF. CDR3 DNA: TGTGCCAGCAGCTTACTACTAGTGGAGCAGTTCTTC.

This chain connects TRBV5-1 to TRBJ2-3, with D perhaps TRBD1 (6 bases). Looked up from germline, CDR1 is SGHRS and CDR2 is YFSETQ. This CDR3 has 17 amino acids. Trimming took 5 bases from V and 0 from J, leaving 19 bases between them. Here the CDR3 DNA reads TGCGCCAGCAGTCCCTCCGACAGGATCGCTAGCACAGATACGCAGTATTTT. It codes for CASSPSDRIASTDTQYF.

A single count supports this clone. The chain recombines TRBV29-1 with TRBJ2-3; possibly TRBD2 for D (7 bases). Germline CDR1 SQVTM, CDR2 ANQGSEA. V lost 5 bases and J lost 8, with 20 bases in between. CDR3 length: 14 residues. Here the CDR3 DNA reads TGCAGCGTTTTAGTGGGGGGGGCCCCGGTTACGCAGTATTTT. It encodes CSVLVGGAPVTQYF.

In nucleotides, the CDR3 is TGTGCCAGCAGCTCCCCGGTCCAGAACACTGAAGCTTTCTTT. Protein product: CASSSPVQNTEAFF. The genes are TRBV7-9 and TRBJ1-1; D gene unclear. V lost 4 bases and J 1 base, leaving 10 bases between the germline ends. The V gene's germline CDR1 is SEHNR and CDR2 FQNEAQ (reference sequence). This CDR3 has 14 residues.

This chain joins TRBV9 and TRBJ2-1, with unresolved D. The CDR3 sequence is 13 residues long. Germline V gene data show CDR1 as SGDLS and CDR2 as YYNGEE. The V and J ends lost 0 bases and 7 bases respectively, with 8 bases between them. In DNA, the CDR3 is TGTGCCAGCAGCGTAGGAAGCGTAAATGAGCAGTTCTTC. This gives the protein CASSVGSVNEQFF.

The chain uses TRBV5-1 and TRBJ2-1; perhaps TRBD1 as D (6 bases). The germline V gene has CDR1 SGHRS and CDR2 YFSETQ. V was trimmed by 7 bases and J by 6 bases, leaving 20 bases between them. The CDR3 covers 15 residues. CDR3 nucleotides: TGCGCCAGCTCCCTGGGACAAGCCACAGTCAATGAGCAGTTCTTC. It yields the protein CASSLGQATVNEQFF. The variable domain in full, completed from reference TRBV5-1 and TRBJ2-1, reads KAGVTQTPRYLIKTRGQQVTLSCSPISGHRSVSWYQQTPGQGLQFLFEYFSETQRNKGNFPGRFSGRQFSNSRSEMNVSTLELGDSALYLCASSLGQATVNEQFFGPGTRLTVL.

This clone has a single count. The chain has TRBV11-1 and TRBJ2-7; 7 bases fit TRBD2. Germline trimming cut 1 base from V and 2 bases from J; bases unmatched to any gene: 11. Germline values: CDR1 SGHAT, CDR2 FQDESV (reference sequence). There are 17 residues in the CDR3. CDR3 nucleotide sequence: TGTGCCAGCAGCTTAGATTCCAGGGACTACCAAACCTACGAGCAGTACTTC. Translation: CASSLDSRDYQTYEQYF.

The chain joins TRBV7-9 to TRBJ1-1; D is perhaps TRBD1 (6 bases). The germline CDR1 and CDR2 sequences are SEHNR and FQNEAQ (reference sequence). The length of the CDR3 is 15 residues. Trimming stripped 0 bases from V and 4 bases from J, with 12 bases between. This chain's CDR3 is CASSLADSLVTEAFF. In DNA form, the CDR3 reads TGTGCCAGCAGCTTAGCGGACAGCTTGGTCACTGAAGCTTTCTTT.

In DNA, the CDR3 is TGTGCCAGCGCGTGGAATAGTAGAGGTGCTGAGACCCAGTACTTC. Translated, it gives CASAWNSRGAETQYF. This chain joins TRBV11-2 and TRBJ2-5, with unresolved D. The CDR3 runs 15 residues. Germline V lookup: CDR1 SGHAT, CDR2 FQNNGV. With 8 bases removed from V and 5 bases from J, the gap between germline ends came to 21 bases.

The chain recombines TRBV14 with TRBJ1-2, with D hard to call. Trimming pared 4 bases from V and 6 bases from J, leaving 21 bases between. CDR1 SGHDN and CDR2 FVKESK come from the germline V gene. The CDR3 has 16 residues. CDR3 in amino acids: CASSLRDSVIRDGYTF. DNA of the CDR3: TGTGCCAGCAGCCTACGGGATTCGGTGATCCGGGATGGCTACACCTTC. Based on the CDR3 plus reference TRBV14 and TRBJ1-2, the full variable domain is EAGVTQFPSHSVIEKGQTVTLRCDPISGHDNLYWYRRVMGKEIKFLLHFVKESKQDESGMPNNRFLAERTGGTYSTLKVQPAELEDSGVYFCASSLRDSVIRDGYTFGSGTRLTVV.

J is TRBJ2-7 and V is TRBV10-1; 15 bases line up with TRBD2. The trim removed 2 bases at V and 2 bases at J, leaving 4 bases unmatched. CDR1 is WNHNN and CDR2 is SYGVQD in the germline V gene (reference sequence). The CDR3 consists of 17 residues. The CDR3 nucleotides read TGCGCCAGCAGTGAGCTCGGGACTAGCGGGGGGACCTACGAGCAGTACTTC. Its protein product is CASSELGTSGGTYEQYF.

This clone has a handful of counts. V usage is TRBV30 and J usage is TRBJ1-2; D is possibly TRBD1 (6 bases). The germline V gene has CDR1 GTSNPN and CDR2 SVGIG (reference sequence). Deletions cut 3 bases from V and 2 bases from J, with 13 bases between. There are 14 residues in the CDR3. CDR3 DNA: TGTGCCTGGAGAATGGGGGCCCTAAACTATGGCTACACCTTC. Translation: CAWRMGALNYGYTF.